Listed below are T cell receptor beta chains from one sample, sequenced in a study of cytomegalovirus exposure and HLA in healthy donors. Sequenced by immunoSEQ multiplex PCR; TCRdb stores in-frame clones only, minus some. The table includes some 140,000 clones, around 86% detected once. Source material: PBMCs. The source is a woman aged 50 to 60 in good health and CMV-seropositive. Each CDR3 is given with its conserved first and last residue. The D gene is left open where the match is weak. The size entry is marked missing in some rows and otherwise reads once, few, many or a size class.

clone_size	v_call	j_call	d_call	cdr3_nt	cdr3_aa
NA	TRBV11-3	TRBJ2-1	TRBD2	TGTGCCAGCAGCTTAGCAGGTCTAGCGGGAGGCAATGAGCAGTTCTTC	CASSLAGLAGGNEQFF
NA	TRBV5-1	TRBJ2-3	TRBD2	TGCGCCAGCAGTGAGCTAGCGGGAAAGGGAGATACGCAGTATTTT	CASSELAGKGDTQYF
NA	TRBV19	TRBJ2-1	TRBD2	TGTGCCAGTAGTAAATCTGGCGGGGGGCTCTACAATGAGCAGTTCTTC	CASSKSGGGLYNEQFF
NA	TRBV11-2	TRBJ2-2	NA	TGTGCCAGCAGCTTACGGCTAGGCACCGGGGAGCTGTTTTTT	CASSLRLGTGELFF
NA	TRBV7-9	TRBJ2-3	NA	TGTGCCAGCAGCTTGCCCCTCCTTGGGACACCCACAGATACGCAGTATTTT	CASSLPLLGTPTDTQYF
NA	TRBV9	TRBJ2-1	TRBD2	TGTGCCAGCAGCGGCCGGACTAGCGGGAAGTACAATGAGCAGTTCTTC	CASSGRTSGKYNEQFF
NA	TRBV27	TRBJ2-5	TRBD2	TGTGCCAGCAGTTGGCTAGCGGGAGGAGAGACCCAGTACTTC	CASSWLAGGETQYF
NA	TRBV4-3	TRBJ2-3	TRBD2	TGCGCCAGCAGCCAAGTCTCGGGAGGAGTAGATACGCAGTATTTT	CASSQVSGGVDTQYF
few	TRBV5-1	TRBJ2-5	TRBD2	TGCGCCAGCAGCTTGCCGCCTAGCGGGAGTGATCATCAAGAGACCCAGTACTTC	CASSLPPSGSDHQETQYF
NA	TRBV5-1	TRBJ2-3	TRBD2	TGCGCCAGCAGCAGGACCGGGGACTACCGCACAGATACGCAGTATTTT	CASSRTGDYRTDTQYF
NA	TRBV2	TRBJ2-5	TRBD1	TGTGCCAGCACCGGGGGACAGGGAGAGACCCAGTACTTC	CASTGGQGETQYF
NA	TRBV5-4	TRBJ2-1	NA	TGTGCCAGCAGCTTAAGTCAGGGATCTCACAATGAGCAGTTCTTC	CASSLSQGSHNEQFF
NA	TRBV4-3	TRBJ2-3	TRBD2	TGCGCCAGCAGCCAAGGGATAGCGGGGTTAACAGATACGCAGTATTTT	CASSQGIAGLTDTQYF
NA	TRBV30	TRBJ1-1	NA	TGTGCCTGGAGTGTAAAGGGGCTGACCCCGAACACTGAAGCTTTCTTT	CAWSVKGLTPNTEAFF
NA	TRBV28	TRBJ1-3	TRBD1	TGTGCCAGCAGTCCCCCACAGGGGGCGACTGGAAACACCATATATTTT	CASSPPQGATGNTIYF
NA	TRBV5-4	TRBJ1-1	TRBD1	TGTGCCAGCAACAGACAGGGGGTCGGGGAAGCTTTCTTT	CASNRQGVGEAFF
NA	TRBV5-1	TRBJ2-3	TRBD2	TGCGCCAGCAGCTTAAGCCCGACTAGCGGGAGCGTGGGAACAGATACGCAGTATTTT	CASSLSPTSGSVGTDTQYF
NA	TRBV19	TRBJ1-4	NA	TGTGCCAGTAGTGGGGCCTTTTCGAATGAAAAACTGTTTTTT	CASSGAFSNEKLFF
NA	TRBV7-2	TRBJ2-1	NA	TGTGCCAGCAGCTTAACTAGCTACAATGAGCAGTTCTTC	CASSLTSYNEQFF
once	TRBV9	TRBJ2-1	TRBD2	TGTGCCAGCAGCGTAGGCCTCAGTGCCGGGACTAGCGGGAGGGCCTCCTACAATGAGCAGTTCTTC	CASSVGLSAGTSGRASYNEQFF